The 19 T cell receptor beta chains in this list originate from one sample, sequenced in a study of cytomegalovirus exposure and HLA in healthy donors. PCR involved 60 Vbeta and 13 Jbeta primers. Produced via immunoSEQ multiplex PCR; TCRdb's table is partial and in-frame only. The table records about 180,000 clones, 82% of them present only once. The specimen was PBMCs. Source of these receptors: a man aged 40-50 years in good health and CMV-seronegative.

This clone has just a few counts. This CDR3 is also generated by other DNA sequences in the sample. The CDR3: CASSYRGSYEQYF. The CDR3 coding sequence is TGTGCCAGCAGCTACAGGGGCTCCTACGAGCAGTACTTC. The rearrangement joins TRBV7-2 to TRBJ2-7; 7 bases agree with TRBD1. V trimming: 4 bases; J trimming: 0 bases; junction bases outside the gene matches: 0. Germline V gene data show CDR1 as SGHTA and CDR2 as FQGNSA. The CDR3 totals 13 residues.

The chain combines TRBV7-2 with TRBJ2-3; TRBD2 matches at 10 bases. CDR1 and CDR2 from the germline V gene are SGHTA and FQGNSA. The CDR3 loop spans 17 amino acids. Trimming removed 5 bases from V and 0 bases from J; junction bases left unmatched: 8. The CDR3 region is CASSLPGLARSTDTQYF. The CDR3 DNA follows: TGTGCCAGCAGCCTCCCGGGACTAGCGCGAAGCACAGATACGCAGTATTTT.

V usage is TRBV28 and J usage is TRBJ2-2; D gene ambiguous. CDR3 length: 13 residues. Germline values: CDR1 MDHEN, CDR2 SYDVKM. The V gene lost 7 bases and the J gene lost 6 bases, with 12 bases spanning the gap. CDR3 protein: CASTIMGAGELFF. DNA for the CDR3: TGTGCCAGCACCATTATGGGCGCCGGGGAGCTGTTTTTT. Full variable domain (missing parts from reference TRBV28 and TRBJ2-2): DVKVTQSSRYLVKRTGEKVFLECVQDMDHENMFWYRQDPGLGLRLIYFSYDVKMKEKGDIPEGYSVSREKKERFSLILESASTNQTSMYLCASTIMGAGELFFGEGSRLTVL.

The CDR3 is CASSPRGLEQETQYF. For the CDR3, the DNA is TGTGCCAGCAGCCCACGAGGACTAGAACAAGAGACCCAGTACTTC. V usage is TRBV9 and J usage is TRBJ2-5; 7 bases map to TRBD2. After removal of 4 bases from V and 2 bases from J, the junction contained 8 bases not matched to a gene. Germline V gene data show CDR1 as SGDLS and CDR2 as YYNGEE. The CDR3 loop spans 15 amino acids.

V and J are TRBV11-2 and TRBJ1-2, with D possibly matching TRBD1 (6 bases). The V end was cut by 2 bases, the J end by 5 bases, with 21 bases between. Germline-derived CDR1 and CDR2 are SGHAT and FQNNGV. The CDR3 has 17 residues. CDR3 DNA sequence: TGTGCCAGCAGCTTAAGGAGCCGGCAGGGGTTGGGATATGGCTACACCTTC. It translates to CASSLRSRQGLGYGYTF.

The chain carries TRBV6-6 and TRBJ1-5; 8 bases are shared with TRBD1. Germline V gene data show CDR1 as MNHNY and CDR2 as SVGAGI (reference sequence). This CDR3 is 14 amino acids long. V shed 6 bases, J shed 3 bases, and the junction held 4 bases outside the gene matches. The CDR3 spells CASSAGGTNQPQHF. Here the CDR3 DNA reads TGTGCCAGCAGCGCAGGGGGCACCAATCAGCCCCAGCATTTT.

The CDR3 spells CASSRVETARGDTQYF. The CDR3 DNA is TGTGCCAGCAGCCGGGTGGAAACGGCCCGGGGAGATACGCAGTATTTT. The chain combines TRBV5-5 with TRBJ2-3; tentative D call: TRBD2 (5 bases). The ends were cut back, 4 bases at V and 5 bases at J, with 20 bases in the middle. This CDR3 spans 16 amino acids. The germline gives CDR1 SGHKS, CDR2 YYEKEE (reference sequence).

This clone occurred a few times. Written as DNA, the CDR3 is TGTGCCAGAAGCTCAGGACTAGACGCCTACGAGCAGTACTTC. This encodes CARSSGLDAYEQYF. This chain connects TRBV5-3 to TRBJ2-7; 7 nucleotides line up with TRBD2. TRBV5-3 qualifies as an ORF whose function is uncertain. The CDR3 spans 14 residues. Germline trimming cut 3 bases from V and 2 bases from J; bases unmatched to any gene: 5.

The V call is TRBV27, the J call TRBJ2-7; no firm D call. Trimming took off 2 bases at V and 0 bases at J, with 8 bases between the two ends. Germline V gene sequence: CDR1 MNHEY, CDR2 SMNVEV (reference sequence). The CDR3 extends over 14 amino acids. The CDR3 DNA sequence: TGTGCCAGCAGTTTAGATCGGGTCTCCTACGAGCAGTACTTC. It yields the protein CASSLDRVSYEQYF.

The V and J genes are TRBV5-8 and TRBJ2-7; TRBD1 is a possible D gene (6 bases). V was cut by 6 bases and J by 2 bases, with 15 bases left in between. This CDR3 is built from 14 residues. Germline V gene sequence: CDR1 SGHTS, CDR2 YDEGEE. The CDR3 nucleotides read TGTGCCAGCATTCTACCGGGACAAGCCTACGAGCAGTACTTC. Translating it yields CASILPGQAYEQYF.

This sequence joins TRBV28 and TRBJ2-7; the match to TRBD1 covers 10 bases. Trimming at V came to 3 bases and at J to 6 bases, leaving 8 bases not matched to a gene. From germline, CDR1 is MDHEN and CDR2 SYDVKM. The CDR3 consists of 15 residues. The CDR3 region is CASSLAGTGAPEQYF. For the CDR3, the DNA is TGTGCCAGCAGTTTGGCCGGGACAGGGGCTCCCGAGCAGTACTTC.

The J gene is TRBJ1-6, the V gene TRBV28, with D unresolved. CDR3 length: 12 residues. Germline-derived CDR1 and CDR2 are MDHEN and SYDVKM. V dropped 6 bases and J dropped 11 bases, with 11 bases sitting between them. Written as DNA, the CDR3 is TGTGCCAGCAGGGGAGAGCGTCCACCCCTCCACTTT. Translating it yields CASRGERPPLHF.

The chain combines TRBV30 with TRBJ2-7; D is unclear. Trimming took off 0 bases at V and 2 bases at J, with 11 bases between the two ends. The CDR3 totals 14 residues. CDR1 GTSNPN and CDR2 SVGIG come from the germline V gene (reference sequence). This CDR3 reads CAWSVTGLAYEQYF. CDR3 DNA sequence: TGTGCCTGGAGTGTAACGGGTCTAGCCTACGAGCAGTACTTC. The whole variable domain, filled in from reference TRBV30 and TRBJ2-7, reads SQTIHQWPATLVQPVGSPLSLECTVEGTSNPNLYWYRQAAGRGLQLLFYSVGIGQISSEVPQNLSASRPQDRQFILSSKKLLLSDSGFYLCAWSVTGLAYEQYFGPGTRLTVT.

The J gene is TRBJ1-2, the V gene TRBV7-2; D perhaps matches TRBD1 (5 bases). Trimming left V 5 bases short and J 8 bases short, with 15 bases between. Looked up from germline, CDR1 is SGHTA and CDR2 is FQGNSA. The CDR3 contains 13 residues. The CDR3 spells CASSPDQGRGYTF. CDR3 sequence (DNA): TGTGCCAGCAGCCCCGACCAGGGAAGGGGCTACACCTTC.

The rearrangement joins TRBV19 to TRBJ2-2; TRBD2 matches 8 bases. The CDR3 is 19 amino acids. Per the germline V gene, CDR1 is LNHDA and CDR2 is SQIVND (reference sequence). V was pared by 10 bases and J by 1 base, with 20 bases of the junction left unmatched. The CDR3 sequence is CATSNLGGGTGLNTGELFF. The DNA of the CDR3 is TGTGCCACCTCGAACCTTGGCGGGGGGACGGGGCTGAACACCGGGGAGCTGTTTTTT.

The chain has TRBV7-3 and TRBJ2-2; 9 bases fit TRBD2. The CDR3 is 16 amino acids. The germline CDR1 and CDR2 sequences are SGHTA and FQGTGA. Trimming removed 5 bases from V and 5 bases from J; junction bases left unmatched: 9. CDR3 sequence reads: CASSPRGSGGTGELFF. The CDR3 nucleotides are TGTGCCAGCAGCCCCCGGGGTAGCGGGGGTACCGGGGAGCTGTTTTTT.

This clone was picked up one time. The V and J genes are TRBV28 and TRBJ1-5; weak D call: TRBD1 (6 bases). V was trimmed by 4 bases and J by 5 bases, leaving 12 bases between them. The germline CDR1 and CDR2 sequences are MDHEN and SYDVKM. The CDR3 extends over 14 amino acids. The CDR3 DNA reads TGTGCCAGCAGTTATCCAGGGGTCTATCAGCCCCAGCATTTT. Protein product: CASSYPGVYQPQHF.

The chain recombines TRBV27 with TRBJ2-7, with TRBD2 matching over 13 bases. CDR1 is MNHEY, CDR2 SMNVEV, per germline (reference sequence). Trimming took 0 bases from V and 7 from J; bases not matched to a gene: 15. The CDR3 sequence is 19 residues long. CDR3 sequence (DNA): TGTGCCAGCAGTTTATCAACTAGCGGGAGGGCCGGAAGGGGCAAGGAGCAGTACTTC. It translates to CASSLSTSGRAGRGKEQYF.

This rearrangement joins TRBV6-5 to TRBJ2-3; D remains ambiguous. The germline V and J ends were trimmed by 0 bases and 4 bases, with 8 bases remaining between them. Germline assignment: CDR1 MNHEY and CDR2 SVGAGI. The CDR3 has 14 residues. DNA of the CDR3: TGTGCCAGCAGTTACTCAGCCCTCCCAGATACGCAGTATTTT. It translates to CASSYSALPDTQYF.